What follows is one TCR beta chain and its context. A single record per CDR3 protein comes from TCRdb applying MiXCR to the reads. The table includes around 530,000 distinct CDR3 sequences, less than 30% detected once. CDR1 is MNHNY and CDR2 is SVGAGI in the germline V gene (reference sequence). J lost 1 base, V lost 6 bases, and 5 bases had no gene match. CDR3 length: 15 residues. These data belong to a study of T cell repertoires in cytomegalovirus infection. The chain joins TRBV6-6 to TRBJ2-7, with TRBD2 matching over 11 bases. Material for sequencing was PBMCs. This clonotype was sampled from a human donor in good health (CMV status not recorded). Some clones in this sample may be carry-over from other donors' samples. CDR3 sequence: CASSTSGSGSYEQYV. DNA for the CDR3: TGTGCCAGCAGCACTAGCGGGAGTGGGTCCTACGAGCAGTACGTC.